The next 4 T cell receptor beta chains were all read from a single sample in a study of CD8 T cells in Susac syndrome. RNA totalling roughly 0.45 to 1 ug underwent reverse transcription with random hexamers. TCRdb re-derived calls from the immunoSEQ multiplex PCR reads in MiXCR, one entry per CDR3 protein. The table shows 110,000 or so distinct CDR3 sequences, with less than 95% occurring only once. Sequencing was done on a sample of CD4+ T cells from PBMCs. These receptors were collected from a human donor in good health.

This clonotype was seen just once. The chain combines TRBV2 with TRBJ2-1; 11 bases align to TRBD2. This CDR3 comprises 15 residues. The germline CDR1 and CDR2 sequences are SNHLY and FYNNEI. V lost 3 bases, J lost 6 bases, and 4 bases stayed unmatched. The CDR3 sequence: CASSDRGTSGNEQFF. The CDR3 region has the DNA TGTGCCAGCAGTGACCGGGGGACTAGCGGCAATGAGCAGTTCTTC.

This chain links TRBV20-1 with TRBJ2-7; 8 bases map to TRBD1. CDR3 size: 12 residues. V dropped 7 bases and J dropped 5; count of bases not matched to a gene: 7. Germline CDR1 reads DFQATT; CDR2 reads SNEGSKA (reference sequence). CDR3: CSVKDRAHEQYF. The CDR3 DNA reads as TGCAGTGTAAAGGACAGGGCCCACGAGCAGTACTTC.

The gene calls are TRBV4-1 and TRBJ1-1; D is uncertain. V lost 1 base, J lost 2 bases, and 8 bases lay in between. From germline, CDR1 is MGHRA and CDR2 YSYEKL. The CDR3 is 14 residues long. The CDR3 reads CASSQGEFNTEAFF. In nucleotides, the CDR3 is TGCGCCAGCAGCCAAGGGGAGTTCAACACTGAAGCTTTCTTT.

The chain links TRBV7-2 to TRBJ2-4; TRBD1 might be the D (5 bases). The CDR3 loop spans 13 amino acids. Trimming stripped 5 bases from V and 5 bases from J, with 10 bases between. The germline CDR1 and CDR2 sequences are SGHTA and FQGNSA. CDR3 in amino acids: CASSIGHQNIQYF. The CDR3 nucleotides read TGTGCCAGCAGCATAGGACACCAAAACATTCAGTACTTC.